This entry concerns a single TCR beta chain. Its specificity is not known. The record originates from a study of naive and memory T cell subsets. Study results and caveats: TCR transcript changes with activation or differentiation may affect this RNA method. More TCRs at tuberculin sites were read as hypersensitivity T cell infiltration.

Ligated cDNA underwent four rounds of PCR with nested alpha and beta constant region primers and SP2. TCRdb analysed the UMI-ligation and nested PCR reads with MiXCR anew, one entry per CDR3 protein. The table has 30,000 to 35,000 distinct CDR3 sequences, roughly 7.3% seen once; the top ten hold 3% to 3.5%. This CDR3 has 15 residues. V lost 1 base and J lost 1, with 13 bases in between. Germline CDR1 DFQATT, CDR2 SNEGSKA (reference sequence). As to treatment: skin biopsy from PPD injection site in Mantoux-positive individual. The library had UMIs added by 3' ligation of an oligonucleotide to TCR cDNA.

Sequencing used skin, obtained from a tuberculin skin test site. This rearrangement joins TRBV20-1 to TRBJ1-1; no reliable D call. This TCR was recovered from an adult in good health. CDR3 nucleotide sequence: TGCAGTGCTAGAGGGTTTCGCAGCGAGAACACTGAAGCTTTCTTT. This translates into CSARGFRSENTEAFF.